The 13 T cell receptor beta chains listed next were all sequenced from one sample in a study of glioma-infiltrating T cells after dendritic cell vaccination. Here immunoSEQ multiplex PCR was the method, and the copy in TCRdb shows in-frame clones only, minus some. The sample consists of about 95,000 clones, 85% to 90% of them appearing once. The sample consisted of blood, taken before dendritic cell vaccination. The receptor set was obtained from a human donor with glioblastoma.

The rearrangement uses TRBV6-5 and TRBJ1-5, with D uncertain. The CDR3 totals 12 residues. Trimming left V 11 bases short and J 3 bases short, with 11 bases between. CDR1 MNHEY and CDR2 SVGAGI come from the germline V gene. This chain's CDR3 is CACGELNQPQHF. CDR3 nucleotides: TGTGCCTGCGGCGAACTCAATCAGCCCCAGCATTTT.

The CDR3 DNA follows: TGTGCCTGGGTGCGGGCTGGAAACACCATATATTTT. Translation: CAWVRAGNTIYF. V gene TRBV30 combines with J gene TRBJ1-3; unclear D gene. V was clipped by 5 bases and J by 2 bases, with 7 bases between them. This CDR3 has 12 amino acids. Germline V gene data show CDR1 as GTSNPN and CDR2 as SVGIG (reference sequence).

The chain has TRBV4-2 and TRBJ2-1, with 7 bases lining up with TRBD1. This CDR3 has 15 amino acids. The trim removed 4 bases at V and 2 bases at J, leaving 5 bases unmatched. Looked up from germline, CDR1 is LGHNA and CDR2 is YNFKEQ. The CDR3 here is CASSPLTGAYNEQFF. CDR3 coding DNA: TGTGCCAGCAGCCCGCTTACAGGGGCCTACAATGAGCAGTTCTTC.

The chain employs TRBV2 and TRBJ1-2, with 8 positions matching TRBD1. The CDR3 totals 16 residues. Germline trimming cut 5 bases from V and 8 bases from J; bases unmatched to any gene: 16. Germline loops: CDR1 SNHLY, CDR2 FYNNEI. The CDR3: CASSPLAPGGAAGYTF. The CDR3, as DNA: TGTGCCAGCAGTCCCCTCGCCCCAGGGGGCGCGGCCGGCTACACCTTC.

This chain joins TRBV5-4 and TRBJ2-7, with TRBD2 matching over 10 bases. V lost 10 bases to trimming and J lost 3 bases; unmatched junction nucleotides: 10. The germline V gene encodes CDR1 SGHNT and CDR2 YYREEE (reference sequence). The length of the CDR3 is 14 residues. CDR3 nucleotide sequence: TGTGCCGGATCCAGGACTAGCGGCTTCTACGAGCAGTACTTC. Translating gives CAGSRTSGFYEQYF.

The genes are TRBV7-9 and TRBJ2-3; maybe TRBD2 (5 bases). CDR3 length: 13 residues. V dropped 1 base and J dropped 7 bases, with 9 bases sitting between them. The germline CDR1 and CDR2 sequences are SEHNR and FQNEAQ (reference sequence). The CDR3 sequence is CASSLGERYTQYF. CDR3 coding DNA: TGTGCCAGCAGCTTAGGGGAGCGGTATACGCAGTATTTT.

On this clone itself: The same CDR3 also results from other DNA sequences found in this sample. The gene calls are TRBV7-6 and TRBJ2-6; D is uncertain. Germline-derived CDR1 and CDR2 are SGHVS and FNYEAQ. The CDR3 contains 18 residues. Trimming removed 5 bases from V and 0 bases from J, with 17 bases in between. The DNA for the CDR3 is TGTGCCAGCAGCCCTGCGGCCCCCAGCCTCTCTGGGGCCAACGTCCTGACTTTC. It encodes CASSPAAPSLSGANVLTF. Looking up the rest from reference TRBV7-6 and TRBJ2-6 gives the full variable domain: GAGVSQSPRYKVTKRGQDVALRCDPISGHVSLYWYRQALGQGPEFLTYFNYEAQQDKSGLPNDRFSAERPEGSISTLTIQRTEQRDSAMYRCASSPAAPSLSGANVLTFGAGSRLTVL.

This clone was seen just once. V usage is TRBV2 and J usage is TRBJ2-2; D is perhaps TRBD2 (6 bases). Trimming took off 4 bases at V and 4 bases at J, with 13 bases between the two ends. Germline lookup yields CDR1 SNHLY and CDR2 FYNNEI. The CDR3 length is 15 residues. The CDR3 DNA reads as TGTGCCAGCAGTGCACCGGAGGGAAGCACCGGGGAGCTGTTTTTT. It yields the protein CASSAPEGSTGELFF.

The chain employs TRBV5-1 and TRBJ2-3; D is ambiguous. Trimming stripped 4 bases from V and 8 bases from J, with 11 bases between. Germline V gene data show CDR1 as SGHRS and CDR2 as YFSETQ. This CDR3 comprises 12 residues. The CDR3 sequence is CASSPRVGTQYF. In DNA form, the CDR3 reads TGCGCCAGCAGCCCTAGAGTTGGTACGCAGTATTTT.

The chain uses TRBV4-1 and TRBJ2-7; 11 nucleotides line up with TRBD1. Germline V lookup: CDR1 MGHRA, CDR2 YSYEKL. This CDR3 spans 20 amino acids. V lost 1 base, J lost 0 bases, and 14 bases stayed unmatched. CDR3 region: CASSQALRGRGQGVSYEQYF. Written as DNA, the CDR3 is TGCGCCAGCAGCCAAGCTCTCAGGGGGAGGGGACAGGGGGTCTCCTACGAGCAGTACTTC.

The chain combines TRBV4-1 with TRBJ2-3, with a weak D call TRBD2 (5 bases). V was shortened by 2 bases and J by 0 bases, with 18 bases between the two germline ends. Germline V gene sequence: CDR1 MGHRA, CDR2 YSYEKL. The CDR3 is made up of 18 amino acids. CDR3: CASSQFLGGRASTDTQYF. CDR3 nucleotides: TGCGCCAGCAGCCAATTCCTCGGAGGTCGGGCGAGCACAGATACGCAGTATTTT.

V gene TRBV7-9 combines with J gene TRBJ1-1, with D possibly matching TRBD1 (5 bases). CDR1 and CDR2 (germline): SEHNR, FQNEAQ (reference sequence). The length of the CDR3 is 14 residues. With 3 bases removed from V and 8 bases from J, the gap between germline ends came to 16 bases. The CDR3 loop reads CASSFGGRGPEAFF. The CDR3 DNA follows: TGTGCCAGCAGCTTCGGGGGTAGAGGGCCCGAAGCTTTCTTT. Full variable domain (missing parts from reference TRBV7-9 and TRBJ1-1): DTGVSQNPRHKITKRGQNVTFRCDPISEHNRLYWYRQTLGQGPEFLTYFQNEAQLEKSRLLSDRFSAERPKGSFSTLEIQRTEQGDSAMYLCASSFGGRGPEAFFGQGTRLTVV.

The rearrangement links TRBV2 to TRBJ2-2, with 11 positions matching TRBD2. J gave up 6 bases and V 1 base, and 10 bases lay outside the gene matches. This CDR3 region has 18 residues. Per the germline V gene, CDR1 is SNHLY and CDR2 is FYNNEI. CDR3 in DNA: TGTGCCAGCAGTGAAGATGTACTAGCGGGAGTCGGGGCCGGGGAGCTGTTTTTT. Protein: CASSEDVLAGVGAGELFF.